The clone carrying this T cell receptor beta chain appeared a few times. MiXCR, run by TCRdb on the RT-PCR reads, gives a single entry per CDR3 protein. The repertoire has about 540,000 distinct CDR3 sequences, roughly 25% of them found once; the top ten carry around 2.8%. The germline V and J ends were trimmed by 5 bases and 7 bases, with 23 bases remaining between them. The CDR3 is 16 amino acids. Germline assignment: CDR1 MNHEY and CDR2 SMNVEV (reference sequence). The sample belongs to a study of response to subunit inactivated influenza vaccine. The data also belong to a second study, concerning T cells expressing NK-cell markers. According to that study: Libraries used 5'RACE template switching adding universal primer site and UMIs. Similarly, these clonotypes led the CD3+CD56-NKG2C+ fraction as well in a few donors.

The V call is TRBV27, the J call TRBJ1-2, with D perhaps matching TRBD1 (6 bases). This specimen consisted of CD4+ T cells sorted from PBMCs, obtained 11 to 12 days after vaccination. The clonotype was recovered from a man aged 50 to 59 who received an inactivated influenza vaccine. The CDR3 sequence: CASSPTQTGRVGGYTF. The CDR3 nucleotides read TGTGCCAGCAGTCCAACCCAGACAGGCCGCGTTGGTGGCTACACCTTC.